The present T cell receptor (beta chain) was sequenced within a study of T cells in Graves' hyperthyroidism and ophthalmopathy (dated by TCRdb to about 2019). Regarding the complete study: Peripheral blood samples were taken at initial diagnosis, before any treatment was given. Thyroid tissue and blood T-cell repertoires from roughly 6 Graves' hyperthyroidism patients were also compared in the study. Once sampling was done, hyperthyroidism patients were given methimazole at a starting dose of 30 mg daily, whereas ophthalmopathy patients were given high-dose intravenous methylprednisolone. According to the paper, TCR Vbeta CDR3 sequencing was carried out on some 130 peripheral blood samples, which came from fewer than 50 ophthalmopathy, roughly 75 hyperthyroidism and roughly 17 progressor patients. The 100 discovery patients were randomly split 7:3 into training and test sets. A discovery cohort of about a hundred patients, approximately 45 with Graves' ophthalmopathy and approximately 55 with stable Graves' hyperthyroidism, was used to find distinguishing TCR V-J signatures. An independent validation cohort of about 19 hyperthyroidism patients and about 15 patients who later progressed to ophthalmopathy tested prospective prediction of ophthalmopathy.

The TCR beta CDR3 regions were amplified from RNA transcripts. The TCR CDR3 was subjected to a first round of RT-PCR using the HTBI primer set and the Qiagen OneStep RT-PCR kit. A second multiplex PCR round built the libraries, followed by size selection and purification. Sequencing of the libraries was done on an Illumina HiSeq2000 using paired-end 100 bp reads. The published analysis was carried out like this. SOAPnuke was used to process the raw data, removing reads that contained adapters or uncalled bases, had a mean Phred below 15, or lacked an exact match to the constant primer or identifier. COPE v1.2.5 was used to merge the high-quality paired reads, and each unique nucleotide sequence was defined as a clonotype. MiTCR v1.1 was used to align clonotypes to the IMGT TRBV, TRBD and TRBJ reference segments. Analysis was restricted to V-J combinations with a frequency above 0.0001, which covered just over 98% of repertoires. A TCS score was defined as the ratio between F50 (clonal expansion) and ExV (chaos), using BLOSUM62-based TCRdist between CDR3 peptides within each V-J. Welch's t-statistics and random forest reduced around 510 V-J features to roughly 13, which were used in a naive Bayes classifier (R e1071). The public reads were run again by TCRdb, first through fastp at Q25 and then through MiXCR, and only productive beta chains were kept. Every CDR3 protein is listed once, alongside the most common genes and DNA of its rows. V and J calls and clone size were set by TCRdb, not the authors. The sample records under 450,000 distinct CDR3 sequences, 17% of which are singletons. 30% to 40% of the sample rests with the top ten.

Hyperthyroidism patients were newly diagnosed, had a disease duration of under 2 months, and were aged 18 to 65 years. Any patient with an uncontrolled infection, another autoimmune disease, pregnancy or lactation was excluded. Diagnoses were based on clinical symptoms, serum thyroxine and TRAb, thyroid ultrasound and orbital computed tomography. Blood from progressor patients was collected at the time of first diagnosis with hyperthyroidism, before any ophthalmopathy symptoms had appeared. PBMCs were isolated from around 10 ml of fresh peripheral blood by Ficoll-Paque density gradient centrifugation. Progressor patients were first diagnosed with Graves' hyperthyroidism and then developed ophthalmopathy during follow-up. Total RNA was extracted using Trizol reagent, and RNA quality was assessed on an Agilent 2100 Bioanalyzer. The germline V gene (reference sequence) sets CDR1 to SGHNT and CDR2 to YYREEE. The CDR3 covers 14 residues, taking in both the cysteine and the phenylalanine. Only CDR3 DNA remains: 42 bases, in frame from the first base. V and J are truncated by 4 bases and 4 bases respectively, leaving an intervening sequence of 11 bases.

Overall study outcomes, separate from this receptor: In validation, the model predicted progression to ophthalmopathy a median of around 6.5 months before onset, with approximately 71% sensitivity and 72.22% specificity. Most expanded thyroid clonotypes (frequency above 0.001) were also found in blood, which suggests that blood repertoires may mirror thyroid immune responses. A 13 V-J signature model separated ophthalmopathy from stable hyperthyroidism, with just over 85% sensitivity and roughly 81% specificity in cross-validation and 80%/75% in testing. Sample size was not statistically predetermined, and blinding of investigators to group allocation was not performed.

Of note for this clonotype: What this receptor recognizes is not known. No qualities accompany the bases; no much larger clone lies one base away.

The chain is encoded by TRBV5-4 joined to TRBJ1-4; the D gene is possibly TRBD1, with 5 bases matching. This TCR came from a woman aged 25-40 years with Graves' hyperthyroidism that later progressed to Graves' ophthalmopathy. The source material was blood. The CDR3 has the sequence CASSLSTDNEKLFF. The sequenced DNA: TGTGCCAGCAGCCTCTCGACAGATAATGAAAAACTGTTTTTT.